A single sample is the source of the 23 T cell receptor beta chains below, sequenced in a study of T cell responses to AZD1222 COVID-19 vaccine (dated by TCRdb to the early 2020s). According to the study, the label for this sample's time point signals: baseline before first vaccination. Libraries were constructed by the immunoSEQ multiplex PCR assay. In its TCRdb copy, this immuneACCESS table keeps in-frame sequences only and misses some clones. Where compared with another copy, unresolved V genes explain less than half of these, and the others have no known cause. The sample table shows fewer than 130,000 clones, and roughly nine tenths are seen once. 3.2% of the sample is held by the ten biggest clonotypes. Sequencing used peripheral blood, obtained on day 0 of AZD1222 vaccination. These receptors originate from an adult in good health.

This rearrangement joins TRBV2 to TRBJ1-5, with 8 bases identical to TRBD1. CDR3 length: 12 amino acids. Germline CDR1 is SNHLY and CDR2 is FYNNEI. V lost 6 bases and J lost 6; bases outside the gene matches: 1. For the CDR3, the DNA is TGTGCCAGCAGGGGACAGGTTCAGCCCCAGCATTTT. As protein: CASRGQVQPQHF.

This clone was picked up one time. This chain uses TRBV7-3 with TRBJ2-5; D gene unclear. The ends were cut back, 1 base at V and 0 bases at J, with 3 bases in the middle. There are 13 residues in the CDR3. Germline V lookup: CDR1 SGHTA, CDR2 FQGTGA. The CDR3 protein is CASSLMYQETQYF. CDR3 DNA: TGTGCCAGCAGCTTAATGTACCAAGAGACCCAGTACTTC.

The J gene is TRBJ1-4, the V gene TRBV24-1, with 7 positions matching TRBD1. Trimming at V came to 3 bases and at J to 4 bases, leaving 4 bases not matched to a gene. The CDR3 contains 15 residues. CDR1 and CDR2 (germline): KGHDR, SFDVKD. CDR3 DNA: TGTGCCACCAGTGATCCTGGACAGGTTAATGAAAAACTGTTTTTT. It is translated as CATSDPGQVNEKLFF.

J is TRBJ2-1 and V is TRBV19; TRBD2 agrees at 12 bases. Germline assignment: CDR1 LNHDA and CDR2 SQIVND (reference sequence). Unmatched junction bases numbered 25, after V lost 6 bases and J lost 7 bases. This CDR3 contains 21 residues. The chain's CDR3 is CASSLQGAGGATSGGRNEQFF. Written as DNA, the CDR3 is TGTGCCAGTAGCCTCCAAGGGGCAGGGGGCGCGACTAGCGGGGGCAGGAATGAGCAGTTCTTC.

The J gene is TRBJ1-3, the V gene TRBV10-2; 7 positions agree with TRBD1. The germline V gene has CDR1 WSHSY and CDR2 SAAADI. Trimming cost V 8 bases and J 2 bases; bases outside gene matches: 6. This CDR3 comprises 14 residues. The CDR3 DNA reads as TGCGCCAGCGGAAGTACAGGGGCTGGAAACACCATATATTTT. Its translation is CASGSTGAGNTIYF.

The V and J genes are TRBV18 and TRBJ1-4; unclear D gene. The germline gives CDR1 KGHSH, CDR2 LQKENI. There are 13 residues in the CDR3. V was shortened by 3 bases and J by 4 bases, with 6 bases between the two germline ends. CDR3 sequence: CASSPGVNEKLFF. The CDR3 DNA is TGTGCCAGCTCACCCGGGGTTAATGAAAAACTGTTTTTT.

The genes are TRBV30 and TRBJ1-3, with 7 bases aligning to TRBD1. Germline CDR1 and CDR2: GTSNPN and SVGIG (reference sequence). J was trimmed by 9 bases and V by 2 bases; bases with no gene match: 19. The CDR3 loop spans 17 amino acids. The CDR3 protein is CAWSRGSLDRARGTIYF. The CDR3, as DNA: TGTGCCTGGAGTCGAGGGTCCTTAGACAGGGCGCGGGGCACCATATATTTT.

The chain carries TRBV6-5 and TRBJ2-1; TRBD2 matches at 7 bases. This CDR3 contains 15 residues. Looked up from germline, CDR1 is MNHEY and CDR2 is SVGAGI. V lost 7 bases to trimming and J lost 3 bases; unmatched junction nucleotides: 9. The CDR3 reads CASTGLAEFYNEQFF. In DNA, the CDR3 is TGTGCCAGCACCGGGCTAGCGGAATTCTACAATGAGCAGTTCTTC.

This chain joins TRBV3-1 (or the pseudogene TRBV3-2) and TRBJ2-1; 10 nucleotides match TRBD2. The germline V gene encodes CDR1 LGHDT and CDR2 YNNKEL (reference sequence). V lost 4 bases and J lost 5; bases outside the gene matches: 8. This CDR3 has 16 amino acids. The CDR3 DNA reads as TGTGCCAGCAGCCTACCAACTAGCGGGACCCACAATGAGCAGTTCTTC. Its translation is CASSLPTSGTHNEQFF.

This chain joins TRBV3-1 (or the pseudogene TRBV3-2) and TRBJ1-4; 11 nucleotides align to TRBD1. Germline CDR1 and CDR2: LGHDT and YNNKEL (reference sequence). V trimming: 6 bases; J trimming: 8 bases; junction bases outside the gene matches: 8. The length of the CDR3 is 15 residues. Here the CDR3 DNA reads TGTGCCAGCAGAAACCGGGGACAGGGGGACGAAAAACTGTTTTTT. The encoded protein is CASRNRGQGDEKLFF.

This chain links TRBV19 with TRBJ1-4, with a possible D match to TRBD1 (5 bases). Trimming took 7 bases from V and 8 from J, leaving 14 bases between them. This CDR3 comprises 13 residues. Looked up from germline, CDR1 is LNHDA and CDR2 is SQIVND (reference sequence). The chain's CDR3 is CASTRRWGEKLFF. In DNA, the CDR3 is TGTGCCAGTACGAGGAGGTGGGGGGAAAAACTGTTTTTT. The full variable domain, completed using reference TRBV19 and TRBJ1-4, is DGGITQSPKYLFRKEGQNVTLSCEQNLNHDAMYWYRQDPGQGLRLIYYSQIVNDFQKGDIAEGYSVSREKKESFPLTVTSAQKNPTAFYLCASTRRWGEKLFFGSGTQLSVL.

The rearrangement joins TRBV27 to TRBJ2-3; D possibly corresponds to TRBD2 (6 bases). The V end lost 0 bases, the J end lost 10 bases, and 11 bases lay between the germline ends. CDR3 length: 13 amino acids. Germline V gene data show CDR1 as MNHEY and CDR2 as SMNVEV (reference sequence). The CDR3 region is CASSLSHSGAQYF. CDR3 DNA: TGTGCCAGCAGTTTATCCCATAGCGGAGCGCAGTATTTT.

There are a few counts of this clone. The gene calls are TRBV28 and TRBJ2-7; 10 nucleotides match TRBD1. This CDR3 has 16 amino acids. V lost 6 bases to trimming and J lost 1 base; unmatched junction nucleotides: 9. From germline, CDR1 is MDHEN and CDR2 SYDVKM. The CDR3 region is CASRRGRDRGSYEQYF. CDR3 coding DNA: TGTGCCAGCAGGCGGGGGCGGGACAGGGGATCCTACGAGCAGTACTTC.

The chain joins TRBV13 to TRBJ2-7; a possible D gene is TRBD1 (6 bases). The CDR3 totals 15 residues. The V gene lost 5 bases and the J gene lost 7 bases, with 21 bases spanning the gap. Germline-derived CDR1 and CDR2 are PRHDT and FYEKMQ (reference sequence). The CDR3 DNA reads as TGTGCCAGCAGCCGGCCTACAATGGGGGCCGGGGAGCAGTACTTC. The encoded protein is CASSRPTMGAGEQYF.

The chain carries TRBV28 and TRBJ2-7, with D possibly being TRBD1 (6 bases). The V end lost 9 bases, the J end lost 5 bases, and 14 bases lay between the germline ends. The CDR3 is 12 residues long. Germline values: CDR1 MDHEN, CDR2 SYDVKM. The CDR3 nucleotides read TGTGCCAGTTACAGGGATCGCCACGAGCAGTACTTC. Encoded protein: CASYRDRHEQYF.

The chain employs TRBV5-6 and TRBJ1-1; weak D call: TRBD1 (5 bases). The CDR3 is 14 residues long. V was trimmed by 4 bases and J by 0 bases, leaving 10 bases between them. Germline V gene sequence: CDR1 SGHDT, CDR2 YYEEEE. The CDR3 DNA follows: TGTGCCAGCAGCATGGGACTGCTGAACACTGAAGCTTTCTTT. Amino acids: CASSMGLLNTEAFF. The whole variable domain, remainder taken from reference TRBV5-6 and TRBJ1-1, is DAGVTQSPTHLIKTRGQQVTLRCSPKSGHDTVSWYQQALGQGPQFIFQYYEEEERQRGNFPDRFSGHQFPNYSSELNVNALLLGDSALYLCASSMGLLNTEAFFGQGTRLTVV.

This clone showed up just once. The rearrangement joins TRBV11-2 to TRBJ1-6, with 7 bases lining up with TRBD1. Trimming removed 5 bases from V and 7 bases from J; junction bases left unmatched: 5. The CDR3 contains 14 residues. The germline V gene encodes CDR1 SGHAT and CDR2 FQNNGV. For the CDR3, the DNA is TGTGCCAGCAGCCAGACAGGGTTGAATTCACCCCTCCACTTT. Its protein is CASSQTGLNSPLHF.

This chain uses TRBV4-1 with TRBJ1-5; weak D call: TRBD1 (5 bases). Looked up from germline, CDR1 is MGHRA and CDR2 is YSYEKL. The CDR3 consists of 14 residues. The V gene lost 1 base and the J gene lost 9 bases, with 13 bases spanning the gap. The chain's CDR3 is CASSQAPQGWPQHF. For the CDR3, the DNA is TGCGCCAGCAGCCAAGCCCCCCAGGGCTGGCCCCAGCATTTT.

The V call is TRBV19, the J call TRBJ1-2; 7 bases agree with TRBD1. CDR1 is LNHDA and CDR2 is SQIVND in the germline V gene (reference sequence). V was clipped by 7 bases and J by 2 bases; unmatched bases: 7. The length of the CDR3 is 14 residues. The CDR3 DNA reads as TGTGCCAGTACCGGCCAGACAGGGAACTATGGCTACACCTTC. Its translation: CASTGQTGNYGYTF.

V is TRBV5-4 and J is TRBJ1-2, with TRBD1 matching over 8 bases. Germline trimming cut 3 bases from V and 1 base from J; bases unmatched to any gene: 8. Germline V gene sequence: CDR1 SGHNT, CDR2 YYREEE (reference sequence). The CDR3 is 16 residues long. This CDR3 is CASSWTGQGNNYGYTF. CDR3 coding DNA: TGTGCCAGCAGCTGGACAGGACAGGGAAATAACTATGGCTACACCTTC.

The chain combines TRBV6-2 or TRBV6-3 with TRBJ1-2, with D possibly matching TRBD1 (5 bases). V dropped 5 bases and J dropped 4 bases, with 8 bases sitting between them. From germline, CDR1 is MNHEY and CDR2 SVGEGT. This CDR3 contains 12 residues. This CDR3 reads CASSRDVYGYTF. DNA for the CDR3: TGTGCCAGCAGTCGGGACGTCTATGGCTACACCTTC.

This rearrangement joins TRBV11-2 to TRBJ1-2, with TRBD1 as a possible D gene (5 bases). Deletions cut 1 base from V and 1 base from J, with 19 bases between. Germline values: CDR1 SGHAT, CDR2 FQNNGV. The CDR3 loop spans 18 amino acids. The CDR3 DNA is TGTGCCAGCAGCTTAGCGCAGGAGAAAAGGAGGGGTAACTATGGCTACACCTTC. Its translation is CASSLAQEKRRGNYGYTF.

The CDR3 DNA is TGTGCCAGCAGCGTGGCAGGACAGGGGCTTCAAGAGACCCAGTACTTC. This gives the protein CASSVAGQGLQETQYF. This chain uses TRBV9 with TRBJ2-5; 9 positions match TRBD1. The junction had 7 bases not matched to a gene; V was cut back by 2 bases and J by 2 bases. The CDR3 is 16 amino acids. Germline lookup yields CDR1 SGDLS and CDR2 YYNGEE.